The present T cell receptor (beta chain) was sequenced within a study of neurological immune-mediated disorders (dated by TCRdb to 2018 to 2020). Regarding the study in general: Of the 35 or so multiple sclerosis patients, around 31 had relapsing-remitting MS and 3 had secondary progressive MS. The roughly 110 TCR-beta libraries included longitudinal samples, technical triplicates and paired sorted CD4+ and CD8+ T-cell subsets alongside PBMC samples. Peripheral blood TCR-beta repertoires from HTLV-I-associated myelopathy (HAM/TSP) patients, multiple sclerosis patients and healthy controls were compared by UMI-based sequencing. The cohort included about 66 subjects: around 15 with HAM/TSP, some 35 with multiple sclerosis, and around 20 healthy controls.

Unsorted PBMC libraries were generated from 2 million PBMCs stored in RNAlater at -80 °C until RNA extraction. The multiple sclerosis patients were enrolled in a US clinical protocol that evaluated disease progression with magnetic resonance imaging. PBMCs were separated from peripheral blood using Ficoll-Hypaque density gradient centrifugation and then cryopreserved in liquid nitrogen. Broad study findings and their caveats: TCR clonal expansion was highest in HAM/TSP patients and lowest in MS patients, with MS patients falling below even healthy controls. Across subjects, expanded clones never shared an identical CDR3 amino acid sequence, which suggests that the TCR-beta repertoires in every group were private. No clinical or MRI features were associated with the MS cluster, and the authors said that larger cohorts are needed. Phylogenetic analysis grouped repertoires from 18 of 34 MS patients into a cluster of related CDR3 sequences, suggesting a possible repertoire-level signature.

In this sample, this clonotype turned up a few times. Its recognized antigen is unknown. Base qualities are not recorded, but no much larger clone differs from it by a single base. The CDR3 covers 12 residues, taking in both the cysteine and the phenylalanine. Kept here is only the CDR3 DNA, which spans 36 bases and is read in frame from base 1. CDR1 LNHDA and CDR2 SQIVND are derived from the germline V gene (reference sequence). V loses 5 bases, J loses 7 bases, and the germline ends lie 9 bases apart. cDNA was synthesized by template-switch 5'RACE using a primer with a 10-nucleotide random unique molecular identifier that tagged each TCR transcript. Over 170 million TCR-beta sequences, covering 15-18 subjects, were produced in each sequencing run. The RNeasy kit was used for extraction of total RNA. The KAPA Real-time Library Amplification kit was used to amplify TCR-beta VDJ regions with primers targeting the TCR constant region and the 5'RACE anchor. A first PCR added sample indexes and Illumina adaptors, and a second PCR then raised library yield. After Ampure bead purification, the TCR product of roughly 650 bp was size-selected on a 2% E-gel SizeSelection system. Before pooling, libraries had their quality checked on a Bioanalyzer, their concentration measured with Qubit, and their quantity determined with the Kapa Library Quantification kit. An Illumina HiSeq 2500 sequenced the libraries paired-end 2 x 150 bp. To increase sequence diversity, roughly 23-30% phiX was spiked into each library pool. In the original analysis: The quality-filtered reads were processed with the UMI-based MiGEC pipeline, whose error correction step removed more than 85% of the raw TCR sequences. IMGT germline references were used for alignment of VDJ genes, and clonotypes were defined by a unique CDR3 amino acid sequence together with V-J genes. Clonal expansion, Shannon diversity, and CDR3 relatedness (CalcPairwiseDistances, ClusterSamples) were evaluated with VDJtools, and phylogenetic trees were built with CLCbio workbench. Clones with at least 8 unique UMIs were defined as expanded, with this threshold being based on coefficient-of-variation modelling across technical triplicates. Using fastp at Q25 and MiXCR, TCRdb reprocessed the public reads and kept productive beta chains. Rows are combined by CDR3 protein, so each entry shows the most common genes and DNA. The V and J calls and clone size come from TCRdb's table, not from the authors' own analysis. The table for this sample lists about 66,000 distinct CDR3 sequences; 4.5% to 5.5% of them were counted only once. The top ten clones comprise about 6.9% of the sample.

Sequenced input: PBMCs. The receptor chain draws on TRBV19 and TRBJ2-1; the D gene is possibly TRBD2, with 6 bases matching. The receptor was isolated from a man aged 25-40 years with multiple sclerosis. The nucleotide sequence is TGTGCCAGTAGTTTGGGGACTAATGAGCAGTTCTTC. This sequence encodes CASSLGTNEQFF.